The T cell receptor beta chain under discussion was sequenced for a study of identical twins. TCRdb used MiXCR to reprocess the 5' RACE reads, holding one entry per CDR3 protein. The sample lists hundreds of thousands of distinct CDR3 sequences; 8.5% to 9.5% were seen once. This clonotype was recorded many times. These data were likewise used in another study, on yellow fever vaccine responses in identical twins.

Sequencing was carried out using PBMCs. The source of this sequence is a woman aged 18-30 years in good health.

CDR3 protein: CASSLGGNGYTF. Here the CDR3 DNA reads TGTGCCAGCAGTTTAGGGGGTAATGGCTACACCTTC. The rearrangement joins TRBV12-3 or TRBV12-4 to TRBJ1-2; D is ambiguous. CDR3 length: 12 residues. Trimming left V 1 base short and J 6 bases short, with 6 bases between.